This T cell receptor beta chain came from a study of blood T cell repertoires in COVID-19. As for the study in general: Sources were T cells, B-cell-depleted T cells, or PBMCs; the material itself was cDNA or gDNA.

The germline V gene encodes CDR1 MGHRA and CDR2 YSYEKL. This CDR3 region has 15 residues. Trimming shortened V by 4 bases and J by 3 bases, and 14 bases separated the two germline ends. Repertoires were generated with immunoSEQ multiplex PCR, while TCRdb's copy carries only in-frame clones and drops some. The sample records 300,000 to 350,000 clones, around nine tenths being singletons. Source material: peripheral blood. The clonotype was recovered from a woman aged 70-85 years with COVID-19, enrolled during active disease. This chain links TRBV4-1 with TRBJ2-3; a weak D match, TRBD2 (6 bases). The CDR3: CASSPFFAGTDTQYF. The CDR3 coding sequence is TGCGCCAGCAGCCCCTTTTTTGCGGGAACAGATACGCAGTATTTT.